This paragraph reports one T cell receptor (beta chain). Its antigen is as yet unknown. The sample is drawn from a study of T cell responses to AZD1222 COVID-19 vaccine. Study-wide results and caveats: Unmutated variant regions reportedly attract nearly half of all spike-specific TCRs. Elevations in Spike-specific TCR breadth and depth followed administration of two AZD1222 doses.

Assay used: immunoSEQ multiplex PCR; TCRdb lists only in-frame clones, some missing. This sample has around 130,000 clones; 80% to 90% occur once, and the top ten carry 2.5% to 4%. The CDR3 loop spans 14 amino acids. Germline V CDR1 and CDR2: SNHLY, FYNNEI. Trimming pared 6 bases from V and 0 bases from J, leaving 9 bases between. Sequenced material: peripheral blood, taken on day 0 of AZD1222 vaccination. This TCR was sampled from an adult in good health. V is TRBV2 and J is TRBJ1-5, with D maybe TRBD1 (5 bases). The chain's CDR3 is CASRTDDSNQPQHF. CDR3 sequence (DNA): TGTGCCAGCAGGACAGATGATAGCAATCAGCCCCAGCATTTT.